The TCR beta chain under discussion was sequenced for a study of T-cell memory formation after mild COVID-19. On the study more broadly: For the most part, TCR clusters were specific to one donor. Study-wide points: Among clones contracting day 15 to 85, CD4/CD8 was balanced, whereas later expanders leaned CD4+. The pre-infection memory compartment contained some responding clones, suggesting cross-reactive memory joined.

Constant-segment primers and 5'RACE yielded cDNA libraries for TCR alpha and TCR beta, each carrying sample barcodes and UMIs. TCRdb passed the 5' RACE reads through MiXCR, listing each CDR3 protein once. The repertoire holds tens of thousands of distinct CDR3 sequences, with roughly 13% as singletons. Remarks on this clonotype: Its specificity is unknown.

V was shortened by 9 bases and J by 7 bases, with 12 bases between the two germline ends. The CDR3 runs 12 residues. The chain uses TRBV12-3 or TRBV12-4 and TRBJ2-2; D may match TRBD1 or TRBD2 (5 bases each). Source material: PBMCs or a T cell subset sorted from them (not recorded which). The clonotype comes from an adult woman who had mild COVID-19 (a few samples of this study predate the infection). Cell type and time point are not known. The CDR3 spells CASEEGFGELFF. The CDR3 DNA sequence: TGTGCCAGTGAAGAGGGGTTCGGGGAGCTGTTTTTT.